One sample yielded the 23 T cell receptor beta chains listed below, sequenced in a study of shared clonotypes between healthy human individuals. Clones were read by immunoSEQ multiplex PCR, and TCRdb kept only the in-frame ones, dropping some. The profile shows around 700,000 clones, about 80% of them singletons. Material for sequencing was memory CD4+ T cells sorted from blood. Subset defined: CD45RA-negative fraction. Receptor source: a woman aged 25 to 45 in good health.

The chain combines TRBV28 with TRBJ1-1, with D maybe TRBD1 (5 bases). CDR3 length equals 15 residues. Germline assignment: CDR1 MDHEN and CDR2 SYDVKM. With 6 bases removed from V and 1 base from J, the gap between germline ends came to 15 bases. The CDR3 nucleotides read TGTGCCAGCAGCTCCCCTTCGGGGGGGAACACTGAAGCTTTCTTT. Translation gives CASSSPSGGNTEAFF. Complete variable domain (other parts from reference TRBV28 and TRBJ1-1): DVKVTQSSRYLVKRTGEKVFLECVQDMDHENMFWYRQDPGLGLRLIYFSYDVKMKEKGDIPEGYSVSREKKERFSLILESASTNQTSMYLCASSSPSGGNTEAFFGQGTRLTVV.

This clone was detected only once. The chain joins TRBV6-1 to TRBJ1-3, with D unresolved. The CDR3 runs 16 residues. The germline V gene has CDR1 MNHNS and CDR2 SASEGT. V dropped 3 bases and J dropped 0 bases, with 12 bases sitting between them. The CDR3 sequence is CASSDPTLGSGNTIYF. The CDR3 nucleotides read TGTGCCAGCAGTGACCCCACCCTAGGCTCTGGAAACACCATATATTTT.

This clone was counted once. The chain combines TRBV5-1 with TRBJ1-4; TRBD1 matches 7 bases. The ends lost 2 bases at V and 3 bases at J; junction bases unmatched: 4. There are 15 residues in the CDR3. Germline lookup yields CDR1 SGHRS and CDR2 YFSETQ. The CDR3 here is CASSLQGNPNEKLFF. CDR3 bases: TGCGCCAGCAGCTTACAGGGGAACCCTAATGAAAAACTGTTTTTT.

The chain uses TRBV7-2 and TRBJ1-2; D unresolved. There are 14 residues in the CDR3. Germline CDR1 SGHTA, CDR2 FQGNSA. V lost 5 bases and J 6 bases, leaving 16 bases between the germline ends. CDR3 loop: CASSAGGPGDGYTF. CDR3 bases: TGTGCCAGCAGCGCGGGTGGTCCGGGAGATGGCTACACCTTC.

The chain recombines TRBV4-1 with TRBJ1-5; D not certain. The V gene's germline CDR1 is MGHRA and CDR2 YSYEKL. V gave up 1 base and J gave up 1 base, with 14 bases separating them. This CDR3 region has 17 residues. The CDR3 sequence: CASSQGRGSGSNQPQHF. CDR3 DNA sequence: TGCGCCAGCAGCCAAGGGCGGGGTTCCGGGAGCAATCAGCCCCAGCATTTT.

The genes are TRBV10-1 and TRBJ1-1; D is uncertain. The CDR3 has 13 amino acids. Trimming stripped 7 bases from V and 5 bases from J, with 14 bases between. The germline CDR1 and CDR2 sequences are WNHNN and SYGVQD (reference sequence). CDR3 region: CASKAGEYTEAFF. The CDR3 coding sequence is TGCGCCAGCAAAGCGGGAGAGTATACTGAAGCTTTCTTT.

The chain links TRBV6-1 to TRBJ2-3; 8 nucleotides agree with TRBD2. The CDR3 runs to 13 residues. Germline-derived CDR1 and CDR2 are MNHNS and SASEGT. The CDR3 region has the DNA TGTGCTCTCCTAGCGGGTGGGGGGGATACGCAGTATTTT. This sequence encodes CALLAGGGDTQYF.

This clone came up a few times. The chain carries TRBV2 and TRBJ2-3; 8 bases match TRBD2. V gave up 6 bases and J gave up 6 bases; unmatched junction bases: 8. Germline values: CDR1 SNHLY, CDR2 FYNNEI. The CDR3 runs to 14 residues. The CDR3 here is CASRRDASGDTQYF. The CDR3 nucleotides read TGTGCCAGCAGGAGGGATGCTAGCGGGGATACGCAGTATTTT.

A remark on this clone: The same CDR3 also results from other DNA sequences found in this sample. The chain employs TRBV18 and TRBJ1-2; D gene ambiguous. With 4 bases removed from V and 3 bases from J, the gap between germline ends came to 9 bases. This CDR3 has 13 amino acids. The germline CDR1 and CDR2 sequences are KGHSH and LQKENI. The CDR3, as DNA: TGTGCCAGCTCACGCGGTGGTGACTATGGCTACACCTTC. As protein: CASSRGGDYGYTF.

This clone occurred a few times. The V call is TRBV18, the J call TRBJ1-6; 11 bases map to TRBD1. This CDR3 is built from 14 residues. Germline lookup yields CDR1 KGHSH and CDR2 LQKENI. The V and J ends lost 5 bases and 7 bases, in that order; junction bases with no gene match: 1. CDR3 in amino acids: CASSGQGANSPLHF. The CDR3 DNA reads TGTGCCAGCTCAGGACAGGGGGCCAATTCACCCCTCCACTTT.

V usage is TRBV5-4 and J usage is TRBJ1-2; TRBD1 is a possible D gene (5 bases). The V and J ends lost 0 bases and 8 bases respectively, with 11 bases between them. Germline CDR1 reads SGHNT; CDR2 reads YYREEE (reference sequence). This CDR3 is 13 amino acids long. This CDR3 reads CASSLDAGLGYTF. The CDR3 DNA reads as TGTGCCAGCAGCTTGGATGCAGGGTTGGGCTACACCTTC.

This clone was seen a handful of times. A much larger clone sits a single nucleotide away, making a read error possible. Other DNA sequences in this sample translate to the same CDR3. The chain has TRBV5-1 and TRBJ2-1; D call uncertain. This CDR3 comprises 15 residues. V was shortened by 0 bases and J by 0 bases, with 7 bases between the two germline ends. Germline CDR1 is SGHRS and CDR2 is YFSETQ. The CDR3 coding sequence is TGCGCCAGCAGCTTGGATTCTAGCTCCTACAATGAGCAGTTCTTC. Translated: CASSLDSSSYNEQFF.

The chain recombines TRBV18 with TRBJ2-7; 8 bases agree with TRBD2. Germline values: CDR1 KGHSH, CDR2 LQKENI. The CDR3 consists of 14 residues. With 3 bases clipped from V and 2 bases from J, the junction kept 3 bases outside the gene matches. This chain's CDR3 is CASSPGTRTYEQYF. CDR3 in DNA: TGTGCCAGCTCACCCGGGACTAGGACCTACGAGCAGTACTTC.

This clone was detected ten times or more. The rearrangement uses TRBV5-1 and TRBJ2-7; D perhaps matches TRBD1 (6 bases). Trimming removed 0 bases at V and 3 bases at J, with 16 bases between. CDR1 SGHRS and CDR2 YFSETQ come from the germline V gene. This CDR3 is built from 16 residues. The CDR3 protein is CASSLVLDSRNYEQYF. CDR3 coding DNA: TGCGCCAGCAGCTTGGTACTGGACAGCCGAAACTACGAGCAGTACTTC.

The chain has TRBV7-8 and TRBJ1-5, with TRBD1 identical over 9 bases. V lost 5 bases to trimming and J lost 4 bases; unmatched junction nucleotides: 15. Germline V CDR1 and CDR2: SGHVS, FQNEAQ. This CDR3 contains 18 residues. CDR3 nucleotides: TGTGCCAGCAGCGGAGTTAGATCTGGGACAGGGAGAAATCAGCCCCAGCATTTT. Amino acids: CASSGVRSGTGRNQPQHF. Full variable domain (outside the CDR3, taken from reference TRBV7-8 and TRBJ1-5): GAGVSQSPRYKVAKRGQDVALRCDPISGHVSLFWYQQALGQGPEFLTYFQNEAQLDKSGLPSDRFFAERPEGSVSTLKIQRTQQEDSAVYLCASSGVRSGTGRNQPQHFGDGTRLSIL.

The chain links TRBV7-6 to TRBJ1-2; a weak D match, TRBD1 (6 bases). Trimming pared 0 bases from V and 2 bases from J, leaving 7 bases between. Germline-derived CDR1 and CDR2 are SGHVS and FNYEAQ. This CDR3 spans 14 amino acids. The CDR3, as DNA: TGTGCCAGCAGCTTAGCCCAGGGGAACTATGGCTACACCTTC. Protein sequence: CASSLAQGNYGYTF.

The chain joins TRBV27 to TRBJ1-2, with 9 bases identical to TRBD1. The CDR3 is made up of 12 amino acids. V was pared by 8 bases and J by 8 bases, with 6 bases of the junction left unmatched. CDR1 is MNHEY and CDR2 is SMNVEV in the germline V gene (reference sequence). CDR3 in amino acids: CASSDRGRGYTF. The CDR3 nucleotides read TGTGCCAGCTCCGACAGGGGGAGAGGCTACACCTTC.

J is TRBJ1-1 and V is TRBV11-2, with no clear D. The V end lost 3 bases, the J end lost 4 bases, and 12 bases lay between the germline ends. Looked up from germline, CDR1 is SGHAT and CDR2 is FQNNGV. This CDR3 region has 14 residues. The CDR3 here is CASSFTIRPTEAFF. CDR3 DNA sequence: TGTGCCAGCAGCTTTACTATTCGTCCCACTGAAGCTTTCTTT.

This chain joins TRBV6-5 and TRBJ1-2; 7 bases align to TRBD1. Per germline, CDR1 MNHEY and CDR2 SVGAGI. This CDR3 is built from 13 residues. J was trimmed by 2 bases and V by 7 bases; bases with no gene match: 4. The CDR3 loop is CASTRDSNYGYTF. CDR3 bases: TGTGCCAGCACCCGGGACAGCAACTATGGCTACACCTTC.

Points on this clone: Other DNA sequences in this sample translate to the same CDR3. This chain connects TRBV28 to TRBJ2-7, with D perhaps matching TRBD1 (6 bases). Germline V CDR1 and CDR2: MDHEN, SYDVKM. This CDR3 has 15 residues. V was cut by 1 base and J by 0 bases, with 10 bases left in between. The CDR3 DNA is TGTGCCAGCAGTTTATCAGGACAGCTCTCCTACGAGCAGTACTTC. This gives the protein CASSLSGQLSYEQYF.

The genes are TRBV28 and TRBJ1-4; possible D gene TRBD1, 6 bases. Trimming stripped 6 bases from V and 5 bases from J, with 10 bases between. In germline, CDR1 is MDHEN, CDR2 SYDVKM. The CDR3 runs 13 residues. The CDR3: CASSRTENEKLFF. DNA of the CDR3: TGTGCCAGCAGCCGGACAGAGAATGAAAAACTGTTTTTT. The full variable domain, completed using reference TRBV28 and TRBJ1-4, is DVKVTQSSRYLVKRTGEKVFLECVQDMDHENMFWYRQDPGLGLRLIYFSYDVKMKEKGDIPEGYSVSREKKERFSLILESASTNQTSMYLCASSRTENEKLFFGSGTQLSVL.

The V gene is TRBV6-5, the J gene TRBJ1-5; TRBD1 aligns across 8 bases. Germline lookup yields CDR1 MNHEY and CDR2 SVGAGI. V lost 4 bases and J lost 7; bases outside the gene matches: 6. This CDR3 is 14 amino acids long. The CDR3 here is CASSFWDRSQPQHF. The DNA of the CDR3 is TGTGCCAGCAGTTTCTGGGACAGGTCCCAGCCCCAGCATTTT.

V is TRBV28 and J is TRBJ1-2; maybe TRBD1 (5 bases). V was pared by 2 bases and J by 6 bases, with 7 bases between. Germline CDR1 is MDHEN and CDR2 is SYDVKM. The length of the CDR3 is 12 residues. DNA for the CDR3: TGTGCCAGCAGTTTACCAGGGAATGGCTACACCTTC. Its protein product is CASSLPGNGYTF.